The 32 T cell receptor beta chains given below trace back to one sample, sequenced in a study of vaccination and CD4 T cells after COVID-19 (dated 2022 in TCRdb). These receptors have no known antigen. Library preparation employed PCR. TCRdb lists the instrument as Illumina iSeq 100. TCR sequencing of DNA from cultured CD4+ T cells used the Oncomine TCR Beta short-read assay at the Johns Hopkins FTIC core. TCRdb ran its own pipeline on the public reads, namely fastp trimming at Q25 and MiXCR clone calling, and kept in-frame beta chains. Rows merge per CDR3 protein into single entries with the most common DNA and genes. This sample comprises 16,000 or so distinct CDR3 sequences, approximately 50% of them detected only once. About 3.8% of the sample is in the top ten clones. What this sample's treatment or condition label stands for: approximately 11-day PBMC culture with coronavirus spike peptide pools or control peptides (ViraFEST assay).

Specimen: CD4+ T cells from blood, cultured in vitro, collected before SARS-CoV-2 vaccination. Source of these receptors: a human donor who had recovered from COVID-19.

The chain uses TRBV10-3 and TRBJ2-5; 7 nucleotides line up with TRBD1. This CDR3 contains 17 residues. Germline V gene lookup returns CDR1 ENHRY and CDR2 SYGVKD. V shed 3 bases, J shed 1 base, and the junction held 11 bases outside the gene matches. CDR3: CAISENRPGQLQETQYF. CDR3 in DNA: TGTGCCATCAGTGAAAATCGTCCGGGACAGCTCCAAGAGACCCAGTACTTC.

CDR3 protein: CASSLRFNQPQHF. CDR3 nucleotide sequence: TGTGCCAGCAGCCTCCGTTTCAATCAGCCCCAGCATTTT. J is TRBJ1-5 and V is TRBV7-4; no clear D gene. V dropped 5 bases and J dropped 3 bases, with 8 bases sitting between them. Looked up from germline, CDR1 is SGHVT and CDR2 is SQSDAQ. CDR3 length: 13 residues.

There are a few counts of this clonotype. The V and J genes are TRBV20-1 and TRBJ1-2; a weak D match, TRBD1 (6 bases). Between the trimmed V and J ends, which lost 3 bases and 4 bases, there was a span of 18 bases. CDR1 is DFQATT, CDR2 SNEGSKA, per germline (reference sequence). The length of the CDR3 is 15 residues. CDR3 nucleotide sequence: TGCAGTGCTAGGGATAGCTCGACAGGTCTCTATGGCTACACCTTC. The encoded protein is CSARDSSTGLYGYTF.

This clonotype was seen a handful of times. V and J are TRBV27 and TRBJ1-1, with D uncertain. V dropped 3 bases and J dropped 5 bases, with 13 bases sitting between them. The CDR3 length is 14 residues. Germline CDR1 reads MNHEY; CDR2 reads SMNVEV (reference sequence). The CDR3 sequence is CASSFERGTTEAFF. CDR3 bases: TGTGCCAGCAGTTTTGAGCGGGGAACGACTGAAGCTTTCTTT.

V gene TRBV7-9 combines with J gene TRBJ1-1; weak D call: TRBD1 (5 bases). CDR1 is SEHNR and CDR2 is FQNEAQ in the germline V gene (reference sequence). V was clipped by 1 base and J by 7 bases, with 16 bases between them. The CDR3 extends over 15 amino acids. CDR3 sequence reads: CASSLVAPQGIEAFF. CDR3 nucleotide sequence: TGTGCCAGCAGCTTAGTAGCCCCCCAGGGAATTGAAGCTTTCTTT. Full variable domain (rest looked up from reference TRBV7-9 and TRBJ1-1): DTGVSQNPRHKITKRGQNVTFRCDPISEHNRLYWYRQTLGQGPEFLTYFQNEAQLEKSRLLSDRFSAERPKGSFSTLEIQRTEQGDSAMYLCASSLVAPQGIEAFFGQGTRLTVV.

The V and J genes are TRBV6-1 and TRBJ1-5; 10 bases agree with TRBD1. The CDR3 is made up of 14 amino acids. Germline V gene sequence: CDR1 MNHNS, CDR2 SASEGT. J gave up 5 bases and V 6 bases, and 4 bases lay outside the gene matches. The CDR3 bases are TGTGCCAGCAGATGGGGACAGGGGCATCAGCCCCAGCATTTT. It codes for CASRWGQGHQPQHF.

This CDR3 reads CASSATGQGFNSPLHF. The CDR3 DNA is TGTGCCAGCAGCGCAACGGGACAGGGGTTTAATTCACCCCTCCACTTT. The V gene is TRBV5-4, the J gene TRBJ1-6; 10 bases agree with TRBD1. CDR3 size: 16 residues. Looked up from germline, CDR1 is SGHNT and CDR2 is YYREEE (reference sequence). The junction had 7 bases not matched to a gene; V was cut back by 4 bases and J by 6 bases. The variable domain in full, with the rest retrieved from reference TRBV5-4 and TRBJ1-6, is ETGVTQSPTHLIKTRGQQVTLRCSSQSGHNTVSWYQQALGQGPQFIFQYYREEENGRGNFPPRFSGLQFPNYSSELNVNALELDDSALYLCASSATGQGFNSPLHFGNGTRLTVT.

V is TRBV20-1 and J is TRBJ2-6, with D possibly called TRBD1 or TRBD2 (5 bases each). Germline CDR1 reads DFQATT; CDR2 reads SNEGSKA (reference sequence). There are 16 residues in the CDR3. V was pared by 3 bases and J by 4 bases, with 16 bases between. This CDR3 reads CSARGDPQVGANVLTF. The CDR3 DNA reads TGCAGTGCTAGGGGGGACCCCCAGGTGGGGGCCAACGTCCTGACTTTC.

This rearrangement joins TRBV6-1 to TRBJ1-5; D is unclear. Per germline, CDR1 MNHNS and CDR2 SASEGT. V gave up 8 bases and J gave up 4 bases, with 12 bases separating them. The CDR3 has 13 amino acids. The CDR3 DNA reads as TGTGCCAGCGAAATCATGGAGAATCAGCCCCAGCATTTT. Translated, it gives CASEIMENQPQHF.

The chain joins TRBV6-1 to TRBJ2-7, with a possible D match to TRBD1 (6 bases). Trimming stripped 4 bases from V and 3 bases from J, with 10 bases between. The CDR3 has 13 residues. CDR1 MNHNS and CDR2 SASEGT come from the germline V gene. CDR3 residues: CASSAGRGYEQYF. In DNA form, the CDR3 reads TGTGCCAGCAGTGCCGGCAGGGGCTACGAGCAGTACTTC.

In DNA, the CDR3 is TGTGCCAGCGGGCCGACTGGGGCCAACGTCCTGACTTTC. Translating gives CASGPTGANVLTF. J is TRBJ2-6 and V is TRBV25-1; no clear D gene. Germline V CDR1 and CDR2: MGHDK, SYGVNS. The CDR3 sequence is 13 residues long. Trimming shortened V by 8 bases and J by 2 bases, and 7 bases separated the two germline ends.

This clonotype has just a few counts. The V gene is TRBV20-1, the J gene TRBJ2-5, with D uncertain. Germline CDR1 DFQATT, CDR2 SNEGSKA (reference sequence). The CDR3 has 12 residues. V dropped 1 base and J dropped 5 bases, with 8 bases sitting between them. The CDR3 nucleotides read TGCAGTGCTAGAGGGGTCGGGGAGACCCAGTACTTC. Its protein product is CSARGVGETQYF.

This clonotype was recorded a few times. V is TRBV6-5 and J is TRBJ2-5; TRBD1 might be the D (6 bases). CDR1 and CDR2 from the germline V gene are MNHEY and SVGAGI. Trimming removed 3 bases from V and 0 bases from J, with 11 bases in between. CDR3 length equals 15 residues. The CDR3 loop is CASSYSGAYQETQYF. The CDR3 nucleotides are TGTGCCAGCAGTTATTCAGGGGCCTACCAAGAGACCCAGTACTTC.

The chain has TRBV10-1 and TRBJ2-6; D is uncertain. The CDR3 is 21 amino acids. V was clipped by 2 bases and J by 0 bases, with 23 bases between them. From germline, CDR1 is WNHNN and CDR2 SYGVQD (reference sequence). As DNA, the CDR3 is TGCGCCAGCAGTGAGACTGTGACACGGTACGTTTTAAGCTCTGGGGCCAACGTCCTGACTTTC. Translating gives CASSETVTRYVLSSGANVLTF.

The gene calls are TRBV4-2 and TRBJ1-2; D ambiguous. The V end was cut by 4 bases, the J end by 2 bases, with 11 bases between. The CDR3 loop spans 14 amino acids. Germline V gene sequence: CDR1 LGHNA, CDR2 YNFKEQ. Here the CDR3 DNA reads TGTGCCAGCAGCCCGCTTGAGGGAAACTATGGCTACACCTTC. Translation gives CASSPLEGNYGYTF.

The chain has TRBV11-3 and TRBJ1-1; 8 positions agree with TRBD1. V lost 1 base to trimming and J lost 8 bases; unmatched junction nucleotides: 3. Germline CDR1 reads SGHNT; CDR2 reads YENEEA. The CDR3 length is 13 residues. The CDR3 bases are TGTGCCAGCAGCTTAGTGCGGGACAGGGAAGCTTTCTTT. It is translated as CASSLVRDREAFF.

The V call is TRBV6-1, the J call TRBJ1-5, with 9 positions matching TRBD1. This CDR3 is built from 19 residues. Germline V gene lookup returns CDR1 MNHNS and CDR2 SASEGT. Trimming removed 6 bases from V and 0 bases from J; junction bases left unmatched: 15. The CDR3 sequence: CASRDPGQGRIGSNQPQHF. The DNA of the CDR3 is TGTGCCAGCAGGGATCCGGGACAGGGAAGGATCGGTAGCAATCAGCCCCAGCATTTT.

The V gene is TRBV5-1, the J gene TRBJ1-1; 9 bases fit TRBD1. Trimming at V came to 0 bases and at J to 3 bases, leaving 3 bases not matched to a gene. Germline lookup yields CDR1 SGHRS and CDR2 YFSETQ. The CDR3 consists of 15 residues. The CDR3 DNA reads as TGCGCCAGCAGCTTGGCGGGACAGGGAGACACTGAAGCTTTCTTT. Its protein is CASSLAGQGDTEAFF. The full variable domain, in which reference TRBV5-1 and TRBJ1-1 provide the parts outside the CDR3, is KAGVTQTPRYLIKTRGQQVTLSCSPISGHRSVSWYQQTPGQGLQFLFEYFSETQRNKGNFPGRFSGRQFSNSRSEMNVSTLELGDSALYLCASSLAGQGDTEAFFGQGTRLTVV.

The count of this clonotype is one. The genes are TRBV19 and TRBJ1-2, with 7 bases fitting TRBD1. Per germline, CDR1 LNHDA and CDR2 SQIVND (reference sequence). The ends lost 4 bases at V and 6 bases at J; junction bases unmatched: 11. The CDR3 is 15 amino acids. The CDR3 loop reads CASSTDRVGSHGYTF. The CDR3 nucleotides read TGTGCCAGTAGTACCGACAGGGTAGGAAGCCATGGCTACACCTTC.

The chain employs TRBV5-4 and TRBJ1-2, with a tentative D call TRBD1 (5 bases). Germline CDR1 SGHNT, CDR2 YYREEE (reference sequence). The CDR3 has 13 residues. Trimming left V 0 bases short and J 4 bases short, with 7 bases between. The CDR3 nucleotides are TGTGCCAGCAGCTTGGCGGGGGGCTATGGCTACACCTTC. Encoded protein: CASSLAGGYGYTF.

V and J are TRBV19 and TRBJ1-5; D remains unclear. The CDR3 is made up of 14 amino acids. CDR1 and CDR2 (germline): LNHDA, SQIVND (reference sequence). With 5 bases removed from V and 1 base from J, the gap between germline ends came to 9 bases. The CDR3 protein is CASSPGRSNQPQHF. The DNA for the CDR3 is TGTGCCAGTAGTCCCGGACGAAGCAATCAGCCCCAGCATTTT.

This clonotype came up a few times. V is TRBV21-1 and J is TRBJ2-7. TRBV21-1 is described as a pseudogene. The CDR3 consists of 15 residues. The CDR3: CASSYEYRVSYEQYF. In nucleotides, the CDR3 is TGTGCCAGCAGCTATGAGTACAGAGTCTCCTACGAGCAGTACTTC.

This clonotype was counted between two and nine times. This chain connects TRBV2 to TRBJ1-6, with 11 positions matching TRBD1. The V gene end was trimmed by 1 base and the J gene end by 9 bases; junction bases not matched to a gene: 2. CDR3 length: 15 amino acids. Germline V CDR1 and CDR2: SNHLY, FYNNEI. The CDR3 region has the DNA TGTGCCAGCAGTGAAGGGACAGGGGGCGCTTCACCCCTCCACTTT. Translating gives CASSEGTGGASPLHF.

The V gene is TRBV19, the J gene TRBJ2-7; 10 bases align to TRBD1. Germline lookup yields CDR1 LNHDA and CDR2 SQIVND (reference sequence). This CDR3 is built from 14 residues. The V and J ends lost 4 bases and 6 bases, in that order; junction bases with no gene match: 6. CDR3 amino acids: CASSKGTGAREQYF. The DNA for the CDR3 is TGTGCCAGTAGTAAGGGGACAGGGGCTCGCGAGCAGTACTTC.

This clonotype has more than one count but fewer than ten. J is TRBJ2-3 and V is TRBV20-1; TRBD1 might be the D (6 bases). Germline CDR1 reads DFQATT; CDR2 reads SNEGSKA (reference sequence). V was cut by 4 bases and J by 1 base, with 15 bases left in between. The CDR3 loop spans 15 amino acids. Written as DNA, the CDR3 is TGCAGTGCTATCAGACAGGACAAGGGCACAGATACGCAGTATTTT. This translates into CSAIRQDKGTDTQYF.

This clonotype has only a few counts. This chain joins TRBV7-9 and TRBJ2-7; the D is unclear. V lost 2 bases and J lost 0, with 8 bases in between. Germline loops: CDR1 SEHNR, CDR2 FQNEAQ (reference sequence). The CDR3 contains 14 residues. Written as DNA, the CDR3 is TGTGCCAGCAGCTTATTTGATCCCTCCTACGAGCAGTACTTC. Translating gives CASSLFDPSYEQYF.

This sequence joins TRBV4-3 and TRBJ2-2, with 14 bases identical to TRBD2. Per the germline V gene, CDR1 is LGHNA and CDR2 is YSLEER. The ends lost 4 bases at V and 2 bases at J; junction bases unmatched: 6. This CDR3 has 18 residues. CDR3 DNA sequence: TGCGCCAGCAGCCGCCAGGGACTAGCGGGGGCAAACACCGGGGAGCTGTTTTTT. Protein: CASSRQGLAGANTGELFF.

V gene TRBV20-1 combines with J gene TRBJ2-3, with 10 bases aligning to TRBD2. V was clipped by 0 bases and J by 9 bases; unmatched bases: 15. The CDR3 spans 17 residues. Germline CDR1 is DFQATT and CDR2 is SNEGSKA (reference sequence). The CDR3 region has the DNA TGCAGTGCTAGAGATCAGAGCGGGGGGGCCGGGTACAGAACGCAGTATTTT. The encoded protein is CSARDQSGGAGYRTQYF.

The table lists this clonotype with a few counts. The chain links TRBV12-3 or TRBV12-4 to TRBJ1-5, with 11 bases fitting TRBD1. V shed 6 bases and J 4 bases; nucleotides not matched to a gene: 5. The CDR3 is made up of 15 amino acids. The CDR3 DNA is TGTGCCAGCAGGGTAGGACAGGGGGCGAATCAGCCCCAGCATTTT. Its translation: CASRVGQGANQPQHF.

This sequence joins TRBV18 and TRBJ2-7; a weak D match, TRBD2 (5 bases). The germline V gene encodes CDR1 KGHSH and CDR2 LQKENI. The CDR3 extends over 13 amino acids. V was shortened by 4 bases and J by 3 bases, with 10 bases between the two germline ends. The CDR3 is CASSQDGLYEQYF. Written as DNA, the CDR3 is TGTGCCAGCTCACAAGACGGACTCTACGAGCAGTACTTC. Combining the CDR3 with reference TRBV18 and TRBJ2-7 gives the whole variable domain NAGVMQNPRHLVRRRGQEARLRCSPMKGHSHVYWYRQLPEEGLKFMVYLQKENIIDESGMPKERFSAEFPKEGPSILRIQQVVRGDSAAYFCASSQDGLYEQYFGPGTRLTVT.

The chain joins TRBV4-2 to TRBJ1-6; 8 nucleotides align to TRBD1. This CDR3 is 15 amino acids long. CDR1 is LGHNA, CDR2 YNFKEQ, per germline. V was clipped by 6 bases and J by 3 bases; unmatched bases: 4. The chain's CDR3 is CASRTGDDYNSPLHF. The CDR3 DNA reads TGTGCCAGCAGGACAGGGGATGACTATAATTCACCCCTCCACTTT.

The V call is TRBV7-2, the J call TRBJ2-3, with D possibly matching TRBD2 (6 bases). The CDR3 is made up of 15 amino acids. V was cut by 2 bases and J by 7 bases, with 16 bases left in between. Germline V gene lookup returns CDR1 SGHTA and CDR2 FQGNSA. The CDR3, as DNA: TGTGCCAGCAGCTTAAAACGGAGGGAGCCCAATACGCAGTATTTT. Encoded protein: CASSLKRREPNTQYF.